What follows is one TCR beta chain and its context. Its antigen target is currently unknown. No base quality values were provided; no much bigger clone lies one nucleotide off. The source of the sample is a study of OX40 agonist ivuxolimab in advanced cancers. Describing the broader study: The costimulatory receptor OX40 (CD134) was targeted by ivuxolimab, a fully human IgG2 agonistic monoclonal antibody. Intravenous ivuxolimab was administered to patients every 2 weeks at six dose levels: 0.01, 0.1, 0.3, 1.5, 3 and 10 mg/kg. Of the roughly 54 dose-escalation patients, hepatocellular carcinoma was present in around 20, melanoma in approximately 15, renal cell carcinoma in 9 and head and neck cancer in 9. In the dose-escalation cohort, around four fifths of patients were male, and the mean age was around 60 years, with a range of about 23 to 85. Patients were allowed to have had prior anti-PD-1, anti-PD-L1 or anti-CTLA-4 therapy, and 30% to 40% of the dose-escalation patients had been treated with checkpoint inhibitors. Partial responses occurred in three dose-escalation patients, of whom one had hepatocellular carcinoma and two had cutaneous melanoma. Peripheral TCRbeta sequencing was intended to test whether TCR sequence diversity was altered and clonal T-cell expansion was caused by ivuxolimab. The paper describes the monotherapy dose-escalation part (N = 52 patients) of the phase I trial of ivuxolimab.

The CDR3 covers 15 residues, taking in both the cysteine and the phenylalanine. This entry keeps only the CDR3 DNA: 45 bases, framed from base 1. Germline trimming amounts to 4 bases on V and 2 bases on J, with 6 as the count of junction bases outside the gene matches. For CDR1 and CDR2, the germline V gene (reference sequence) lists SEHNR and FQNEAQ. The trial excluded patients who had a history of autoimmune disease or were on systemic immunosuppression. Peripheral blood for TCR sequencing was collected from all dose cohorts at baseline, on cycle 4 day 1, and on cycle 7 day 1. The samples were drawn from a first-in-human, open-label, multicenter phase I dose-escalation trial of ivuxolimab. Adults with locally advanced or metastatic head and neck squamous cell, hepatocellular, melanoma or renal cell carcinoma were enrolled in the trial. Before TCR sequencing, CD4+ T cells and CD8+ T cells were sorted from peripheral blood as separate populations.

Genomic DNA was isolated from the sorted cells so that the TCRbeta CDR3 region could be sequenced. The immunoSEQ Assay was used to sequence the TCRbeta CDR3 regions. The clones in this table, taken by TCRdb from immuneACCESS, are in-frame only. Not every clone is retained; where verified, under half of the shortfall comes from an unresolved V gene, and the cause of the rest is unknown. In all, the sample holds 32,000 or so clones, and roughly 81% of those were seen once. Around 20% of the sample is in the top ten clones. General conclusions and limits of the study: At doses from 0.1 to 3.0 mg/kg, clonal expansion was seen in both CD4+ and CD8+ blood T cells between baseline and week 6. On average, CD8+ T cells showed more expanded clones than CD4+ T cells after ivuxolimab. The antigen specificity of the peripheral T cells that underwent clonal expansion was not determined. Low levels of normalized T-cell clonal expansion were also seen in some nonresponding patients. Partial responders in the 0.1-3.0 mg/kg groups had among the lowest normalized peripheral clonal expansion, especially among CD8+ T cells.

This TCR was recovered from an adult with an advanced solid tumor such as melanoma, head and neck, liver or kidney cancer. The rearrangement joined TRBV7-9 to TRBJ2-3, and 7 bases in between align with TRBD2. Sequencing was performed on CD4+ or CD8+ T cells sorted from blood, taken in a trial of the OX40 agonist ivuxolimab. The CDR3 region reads CASSYPGGATDTQYF. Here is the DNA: TGTGCCAGCAGCTATCCGGGGGGAGCCACAGATACGCAGTATTTT.